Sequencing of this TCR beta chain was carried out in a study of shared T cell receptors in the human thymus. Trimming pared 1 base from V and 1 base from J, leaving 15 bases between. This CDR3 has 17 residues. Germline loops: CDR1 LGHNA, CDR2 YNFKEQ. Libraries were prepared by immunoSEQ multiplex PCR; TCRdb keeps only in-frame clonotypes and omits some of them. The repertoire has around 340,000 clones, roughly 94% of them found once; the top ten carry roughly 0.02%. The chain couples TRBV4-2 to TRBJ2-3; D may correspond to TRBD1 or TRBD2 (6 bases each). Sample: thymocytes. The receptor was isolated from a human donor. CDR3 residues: CASSQATAEGGTDTQYF. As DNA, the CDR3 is TGTGCCAGCAGCCAAGCAACAGCGGAGGGGGGCACAGATACGCAGTATTTT.